This T cell receptor (beta chain) was captured by sequencing in a study of tumor-infiltrating lymphocytes in glioblastoma multiforme. Whole-study findings and limits: Only one glioblastoma patient had TCR and mutation analysis. Functional subtype sorting of these T cells was not performed.

V dropped 0 bases and J dropped 9 bases, with 9 bases sitting between them. Germline V gives CDR1 SGHAT, CDR2 FQNNGV. The CDR3 is 14 residues long. TCRB libraries came from RNA via three nested multiplex PCR rounds. TCRB cDNA was made from around 0.5 ug total RNA. These TCRB libraries lack any described unique molecular identifiers. TCRdb re-derived calls from the multiplex PCR reads in MiXCR, one entry per CDR3 protein. The table shows about 15,000 distinct CDR3 sequences, with 73% occurring only once. This clonotype is large within its sample. The target antigen is unknown. The sequence derives from a male donor with glioblastoma. The chain employs TRBV11-2 and TRBJ1-6; D may be TRBD1 (6 bases). Material: brain tumor tissue. The CDR3 DNA reads TGTGCCAGCAGCTTAGAATCGGGGGCTTCACCCCTCCACTTT. It yields the protein CASSLESGASPLHF. Full variable domain (outside the CDR3, taken from reference TRBV11-2 and TRBJ1-6): EAGVAQSPRYKIIEKRQSVAFWCNPISGHATLYWYQQILGQGPKLLIQFQNNGVVDDSQLPKDRFSAERLKGVDSTLKIQPAKLEDSAVYLCASSLESGASPLHFGNGTRLTVT.